The 12 T cell receptor beta chains in this list originate from one sample, sequenced in a study of blood T cell repertoires in COVID-19. The repertoire was sequenced with immunoSEQ multiplex PCR; TCRdb's copy has only in-frame clones and lacks some. The profile shows about 230,000 clones, approximately 80% of them singletons. The sequenced material came from PBMCs or T cells enriched from blood (not recorded which). The receptors were gathered from a man aged 55 to 70 who had recovered from COVID-19.

The chain links TRBV5-1 to TRBJ1-4, with 9 nucleotides matching TRBD1. Germline lookup yields CDR1 SGHRS and CDR2 YFSETQ. The CDR3 covers 16 residues. With 4 bases clipped from V and 5 bases from J, the junction kept 9 bases outside the gene matches. The CDR3 sequence: CASSLGDRAGNEKLFF. In nucleotides, the CDR3 is TGCGCCAGCAGCCTGGGGGACAGGGCCGGGAATGAAAAACTGTTTTTT. The whole variable domain, remainder taken from reference TRBV5-1 and TRBJ1-4, is KAGVTQTPRYLIKTRGQQVTLSCSPISGHRSVSWYQQTPGQGLQFLFEYFSETQRNKGNFPGRFSGRQFSNSRSEMNVSTLELGDSALYLCASSLGDRAGNEKLFFGSGTQLSVL.

This clone was seen a single time. The V call is TRBV5-5, the J call TRBJ2-5; tentative D call: TRBD1 (6 bases). The germline V gene encodes CDR1 SGHKS and CDR2 YYEKEE (reference sequence). The CDR3 consists of 14 residues. V was shortened by 4 bases and J by 4 bases, with 14 bases between the two germline ends. CDR3 sequence reads: CASSPARGPETQYF. CDR3 in DNA: TGTGCCAGCAGCCCCGCCAGGGGCCCAGAGACCCAGTACTTC.

The chain carries TRBV28 and TRBJ1-2; 12 bases align to TRBD1. Trimming at V came to 6 bases and at J to 4 bases, leaving 15 bases not matched to a gene. This CDR3 is 18 amino acids long. The germline gives CDR1 MDHEN, CDR2 SYDVKM. This CDR3 reads CASSLPAGTGGFAYGYTF. In nucleotides, the CDR3 is TGTGCCAGCAGCCTCCCGGCCGGGACAGGGGGCTTCGCCTATGGCTACACCTTC.

The gene calls are TRBV7-2 and TRBJ1-2, with D perhaps TRBD1 (6 bases). V was clipped by 6 bases and J by 2 bases, with 13 bases between them. Germline-derived CDR1 and CDR2 are SGHTA and FQGNSA. This CDR3 is built from 14 residues. The CDR3 region has the DNA TGTGCCAGCAGTTACCGACAGGAGAACTATGGCTACACCTTC. Amino acids: CASSYRQENYGYTF.

The V and J genes are TRBV7-8 and TRBJ1-4; no clear D gene. Trimming removed 1 base at V and 9 bases at J, with 9 bases between. Germline loops: CDR1 SGHVS, CDR2 FQNEAQ. The CDR3 is made up of 13 amino acids. The CDR3, as DNA: TGTGCCAGCAGCTTAGGAACTGGTCAAAAACTGTTTTTT. Its protein product is CASSLGTGQKLFF.

The rearrangement joins TRBV4-2 to TRBJ1-4; 7 bases line up with TRBD1. Germline assignment: CDR1 LGHNA and CDR2 YNFKEQ. With V trimmed by 3 bases and J by 5 bases, 6 bases remained unmatched. The CDR3 sequence is 15 residues long. The CDR3 nucleotides read TGTGCCAGCAGCCAGGAGACAGGGAGGAATGAAAAACTGTTTTTT. Its protein is CASSQETGRNEKLFF.

CDR3: CASSNGGSWETQYF. The DNA for the CDR3 is TGTGCCAGCAGCAACGGGGGATCGTGGGAGACCCAGTACTTC. The chain recombines TRBV7-8 with TRBJ2-5, with D possibly being TRBD2 (6 bases). The V end was cut by 5 bases, the J end by 5 bases, with 15 bases between. CDR1 is SGHVS and CDR2 is FQNEAQ in the germline V gene. This CDR3 is built from 14 residues.

As for this clone: The same CDR3 is also encoded by other DNA sequences in this sample. This chain joins TRBV5-1 and TRBJ1-5, with TRBD1 matching 7 bases. Germline V gene lookup returns CDR1 SGHRS and CDR2 YFSETQ. V dropped 0 bases and J dropped 1; count of bases not matched to a gene: 1. The CDR3 runs 15 residues. CDR3 in DNA: TGCGCCAGCAGCTTGGGGGACAGAAGCAATCAGCCCCAGCATTTT. Its protein is CASSLGDRSNQPQHF.

The rearrangement uses TRBV25-1 and TRBJ2-1; TRBD2 matches 9 bases. In germline, CDR1 is MGHDK, CDR2 SYGVNS. The CDR3 is made up of 13 amino acids. V was pared by 5 bases and J by 4 bases, with 0 bases of the junction left unmatched. The CDR3 here is CASSLAGYNEQFF. As DNA, the CDR3 is TGTGCCAGCAGTCTAGCGGGGTACAATGAGCAGTTCTTC.

The chain has TRBV11-2 and TRBJ2-3, with 7 bases identical to TRBD2. The CDR3 is 14 amino acids. Trimming at V came to 1 base and at J to 11 bases, leaving 9 bases not matched to a gene. Germline-derived CDR1 and CDR2 are SGHAT and FQNNGV. The CDR3 sequence: CASSLAPSSGQQYF. CDR3 nucleotide sequence: TGTGCCAGCAGCTTAGCCCCGAGTAGCGGGCAGCAGTATTTT.

This clone was counted between two and nine times. The CDR3 DNA reads as TGTGCCACCAGCCACCCCAACTACAGGAACTATGGCTACACCTTC. This codes for CATSHPNYRNYGYTF. This chain connects TRBV15 to TRBJ1-2, with D possibly matching TRBD1 (5 bases). This CDR3 comprises 15 residues. The germline V and J ends were trimmed by 5 bases and 2 bases, with 15 bases remaining between them. CDR1 is LNHNV and CDR2 is YYDKDF in the germline V gene (reference sequence).

The J gene is TRBJ1-2, the V gene TRBV2; the D is unclear. The CDR3 extends over 12 amino acids. V lost 2 bases and J 3 bases, leaving 4 bases between the germline ends. The V gene's germline CDR1 is SNHLY and CDR2 FYNNEI. The CDR3 sequence: CASSEPDYGYTF. The CDR3 DNA is TGTGCCAGCAGTGAACCCGACTATGGCTACACCTTC. Full variable domain (rest looked up from reference TRBV2 and TRBJ1-2): EPEVTQTPSHQVTQMGQEVILRCVPISNHLYFYWYRQILGQKVEFLVSFYNNEISEKSEIFDDQFSVERPDGSNFTLKIRSTKLEDSAMYFCASSEPDYGYTFGSGTRLTVV.